This TCR beta chain was retrieved from a study of blood T cell repertoires in COVID-19. Study information: Sources were T cells, B-cell-depleted T cells, or PBMCs; the material itself was cDNA or gDNA.

CDR3 length: 16 residues. Germline V gives CDR1 SGHTA, CDR2 FQGTGA. V shed 5 bases, J shed 5 bases, and the junction held 8 bases outside the gene matches. Original processing notes: Estimation of nucleated cell counts relied on the amplification of reference gene primers. Clones were read by immunoSEQ multiplex PCR, and TCRdb kept only the in-frame ones, dropping some. V, J and clone size are taken as reported in that table, and D and trimming were inferred from the DNA itself. The sample includes 160,000 or so clones, approximately 90% of them seen just once. Which cohort a participant joined came from the clinical history participants gave. Cohort 3 recovered donors had two negative PCRs, clearance, or symptom resolution.

The V call is TRBV7-3, the J call TRBJ2-1, with 11 bases identical to TRBD2. The sequence came from a woman aged 45-60 years who had recovered from COVID-19. Source material: PBMCs or T cells enriched from blood (not recorded which). The DNA for the CDR3 is TGTGCCAGCAGCGGATCCGGGACTAGCGGAGACAATGAGCAGTTCTTC. Amino acids: CASSGSGTSGDNEQFF.